Below are 10 T cell receptor beta chains sequenced from a single sample in a study of response to subunit inactivated influenza vaccine. TCRdb itself ran the RT-PCR reads through MiXCR, one entry per CDR3 protein. The sample yields around 570,000 distinct CDR3 sequences, about 8% seen once. The specimen comprised PBMCs from blood, sampled less than 25 months after vaccination. The receptors here all came from a man between 50 and 69 years old who received an inactivated influenza vaccine.

Turning to this clonotype: This sequence may be a read error, since a much larger clone differs from it by one base. The CDR3, as DNA: TGCGCCAGCAGCTTGGACCCCACTGAAGCTTTCTTT. Protein sequence: CASSLDPTEAFF. This rearrangement joins TRBV5-1 to TRBJ1-1, with D uncertain. CDR1 and CDR2 (germline): SGHRS, YFSETQ. V was trimmed by 0 bases and J by 4 bases, leaving 4 bases between them. The CDR3 totals 12 residues.

This clonotype was detected ten times or more. This sequence joins TRBV13 and TRBJ2-1, with a weak D call TRBD2 (5 bases). The V end lost 5 bases, the J end lost 1 base, and 18 bases lay between the germline ends. Per germline, CDR1 PRHDT and CDR2 FYEKMQ (reference sequence). This CDR3 has 17 amino acids. CDR3 bases: TGTGCCAGCAGCCCTCCCCTGGTCAGCGGTTCCTACAATGAGCAGTTCTTC. Its translation: CASSPPLVSGSYNEQFF.

The chain recombines TRBV4-2 with TRBJ2-5; possibly TRBD2 for D (6 bases). The ends were cut back, 3 bases at V and 4 bases at J, with 15 bases in the middle. CDR1 and CDR2 (germline): LGHNA, YNFKEQ. The CDR3 has 15 residues. This chain's CDR3 is CASSQGLPVIETQYF. The CDR3 nucleotides are TGTGCCAGCAGCCAGGGACTCCCAGTAATAGAGACCCAGTACTTC.

This clonotype was counted at least ten times. This chain joins TRBV9 and TRBJ2-2; D is uncertain. Trimming pared 0 bases from V and 5 bases from J, leaving 5 bases between. The germline V gene encodes CDR1 SGDLS and CDR2 YYNGEE. The CDR3 consists of 13 residues. CDR3 coding DNA: TGTGCCAGCAGCGTAGCAGCAACCGGGGAGCTGTTTTTT. It is translated as CASSVAATGELFF.

This clonotype was seen a handful of times. The chain couples TRBV27 to TRBJ2-1; unclear D gene. Germline V lookup: CDR1 MNHEY, CDR2 SMNVEV (reference sequence). The CDR3 extends over 16 amino acids. V dropped 0 bases and J dropped 4 bases, with 13 bases sitting between them. CDR3 residues: CASSLSSPFGYNEQFF. The CDR3 DNA reads TGTGCCAGCAGTTTATCGTCGCCGTTTGGGTACAATGAGCAGTTCTTC.

This clonotype occurred a few times. The rearrangement uses TRBV12-3 or TRBV12-4 and TRBJ2-6; D may be TRBD2 (6 bases). The CDR3 has 17 amino acids. Trimming shortened V by 4 bases and J by 3 bases, and 16 bases separated the two germline ends. CDR3 sequence: CASSSPWRGRGANVLTF. The CDR3 nucleotides read TGTGCCAGCAGTTCCCCCTGGCGGGGCCGTGGGGCCAACGTCCTGACTTTC.

CDR3 loop: CATSSDRGTEAFF. The CDR3 DNA reads as TGTGCCACCAGCAGCGACCGAGGGACTGAAGCTTTCTTT. This chain links TRBV15 with TRBJ1-1; D remains ambiguous. Trimming removed 3 bases from V and 5 bases from J, with 10 bases in between. The germline gives CDR1 LNHNV, CDR2 YYDKDF (reference sequence). CDR3 length: 13 residues.

The sample holds a few counts of this clonotype. The chain carries TRBV12-3 or TRBV12-4 and TRBJ2-2, with D perhaps matching TRBD1 or TRBD2 (5 bases each). CDR3 length: 17 amino acids. The ends were cut back, 6 bases at V and 0 bases at J, with 17 bases in the middle. CDR3 coding DNA: TGTGCCAGCAGCTCCACACCAGGGAGCACGAACACCGGGGAGCTGTTTTTT. It specifies CASSSTPGSTNTGELFF.

There are a few counts of this clonotype. The chain has TRBV29-1 and TRBJ2-1; D not certain. Trimming took off 6 bases at V and 6 bases at J, with 18 bases between the two ends. The length of the CDR3 is 14 residues. The germline gives CDR1 SQVTM, CDR2 ANQGSEA. The CDR3 nucleotides read TGCAGCGTGCAAATAAGGGCCAGGTTCAATGAGCAGTTCTTC. Its translation: CSVQIRARFNEQFF.

This clonotype appeared a few times. V usage is TRBV13 and J usage is TRBJ2-7; D possibly corresponds to TRBD2 (6 bases). From germline, CDR1 is PRHDT and CDR2 FYEKMQ (reference sequence). Trimming shortened V by 0 bases and J by 8 bases, and 17 bases separated the two germline ends. The CDR3 consists of 15 residues. The CDR3 loop is CASSLGERALLQQYF. For the CDR3, the DNA is TGTGCCAGCAGCTTAGGGGAGCGGGCCCTTTTGCAGCAGTACTTC.